A selection of T cell receptor beta chains follows, all from one sample in a study of OX40 agonist ivuxolimab in advanced cancers. This table comes from immunoSEQ multiplex PCR, and its TCRdb copy is limited to in-frame clones, with some not included. The data show some 30,000 clones, roughly 74% seen once. The starting material was CD4+ or CD8+ T cells sorted from blood, obtained in a trial of the OX40 agonist ivuxolimab. The receptors stem from an adult with an advanced solid tumor such as melanoma, head and neck, liver or kidney cancer. Both conserved end residues are part of each CDR3. D genes are given only for firm matches. Clone size, where shown, is once, few, many, or a class for clones that have expanded.

TRBV5-1	-	TRBJ2-3	-	TGCGCCAGCAGCTTGGCGTCTCCGGCCACAGATACGCAGTATTTT	CASSLASPATDTQYF
TRBV6-5	few	TRBJ2-5	-	TGTGCCAGCAGTTATGAGTGGGGGGAGACCCAGTACTTC	CASSYEWGETQYF
TRBV7-9	few	TRBJ1-2	TRBD1	TGTGCCAGCAGCACACCGACAGGGGCGAGGGGCTACACCTTC	CASSTPTGARGYTF
TRBV4-2	-	TRBJ1-2	TRBD1	TGTGCCAGCAGCCAAAACAGGGGCAAGGGCTATGGCTACACCTTC	CASSQNRGKGYGYTF
TRBV10-2	few	TRBJ1-5	-	TGCGCCAGCAGCACAGGGCTTGGTCAGCCCCAGCATTTT	CASSTGLGQPQHF
TRBV2	-	TRBJ1-1	-	TGTGCCAGCAGCCCTAGAAGTATGAACACTGAAGCTTTCTTT	CASSPRSMNTEAFF
TRBV9	-	TRBJ2-2	TRBD1	TGTGCCAGCAGCGTAAGGACAGGGGGCGCGAGCACCGGGGAGCTGTTTTTT	CASSVRTGGASTGELFF
TRBV2	-	TRBJ2-3	TRBD1	TGTGCCAGCAGTCGACAGGGTTTCAGAGATACGCAGTATTTT	CASSRQGFRDTQYF
TRBV19	-	TRBJ2-7	TRBD1	TGTGCCAGTAAGACGGGGACAGGGACCTACGAGCAATACTTC	CASKTGTGTYEQYF
TRBV10-3	-	TRBJ1-4	TRBD1	TGTGCCATCAGTGAGTCCAGGGACAGGGAGGTGTTTTTT	CAISESRDREVFF
TRBV6-6	-	TRBJ2-5	TRBD2	TGTGCCAGCAGACGAGGGACTAGCAGACAAGAGACCCAGTACTTC	CASRRGTSRQETQYF
TRBV5-1	-	TRBJ1-1	TRBD1	TGCGCCAGCAGCTTGGAGGGGGCCGGAGACACTGAAGCTTTCTTT	CASSLEGAGDTEAFF
TRBV6-1	-	TRBJ2-1	TRBD2	TGTGCCAGCAGTGAATTTAGGCGGGGGATGTGGGATGAGCAGTTCTTC	CASSEFRRGMWDEQFF
TRBV2	-	TRBJ1-1	-	TGTGCCAGCAGTTATAAGGCGAACATTGAAGCTTTCTTT	CASSYKANIEAFF
TRBV5-5	few	TRBJ2-5	-	TGTGCCAGCACCCAATTGCCCTCGGGGACAGAGACCCAGTACTTC	CASTQLPSGTETQYF
TRBV7-2	-	TRBJ2-5	-	TGTGCCAGCAGCTTAGGAGGGGTTGGGGAGACCCAGTACTTC	CASSLGGVGETQYF
TRBV7-2	-	TRBJ1-2	TRBD1	TGTGCCAGCAGCAACAGGGGGACCGATGGCTACACCTTC	CASSNRGTDGYTF
TRBV5-1	-	TRBJ1-1	-	TGCGCCAGCACCTTTGGGCGCCTGGGGAACACTGAAGCTTTCTTT	CASTFGRLGNTEAFF
TRBV29-1	few	TRBJ1-1	-	TGCAGCGTTGAACAGGGATCGGTGTCAGCTTTCTTT	CSVEQGSVSAFF
TRBV6-4	-	TRBJ2-3	-	TGTGCCAGCAGCTATTCGGGGAGCACAGATACGCAGTATTTT	CASSYSGSTDTQYF
TRBV27	-	TRBJ2-6	-	TGTGCCAGCAGCCTCGACTCGAGGGTTAGCTCTGGGGCCAACGTCCTGACTTTC	CASSLDSRVSSGANVLTF
TRBV2	-	TRBJ1-1	-	TGTGCCAGCAGTGACGTATCACTGTCGGTTTTCTTT	CASSDVSLSVFF
TRBV7-9	-	TRBJ1-5	-	TGTGCCAGCAGCCAACAAAATCAGCCCCAGCATTTT	CASSQQNQPQHF
TRBV29-1	once	TRBJ2-3	-	TGCAGCGTTGAAGTCGGAGGGGCAGATACGCAGTATTTT	CSVEVGGADTQYF
TRBV19	-	TRBJ1-5	-	TGTGCCAGATCAATAAAGGGACCAGGGACTTGCAATCAGCCCCAGCATTTT	CARSIKGPGTCNQPQHF
TRBV7-9	-	TRBJ2-1	-	TGTGCCAGCAGCTTATTTCCGCAGGGTGTTGGGGAGCAGTTCTTC	CASSLFPQGVGEQFF
TRBV5-1	few	TRBJ2-7	-	TGCGCCAGCAGCTTGGATTACTACGAGCAGTACTTC	CASSLDYYEQYF
TRBV4-1	-	TRBJ2-7	-	TGCGCCAGCAGCCAATCTTCTATTGGCGCTGCCGAGCAGTACTTC	CASSQSSIGAAEQYF
TRBV18	-	TRBJ1-2	TRBD1	TGTGCCAGCTCACAAGGACAGGTTAACTATGGCTACACCTTC	CASSQGQVNYGYTF
TRBV18	-	TRBJ2-5	TRBD1	TGTGCCAGCTCAGCGCGAACAGGGGGCCTAGAGACCCAGTACTTC	CASSARTGGLETQYF
TRBV2	-	TRBJ2-7	TRBD1	TGTGCCAGCAGTGGAAAGGGGGCTCTTTTCGAGCAGTACTTC	CASSGKGALFEQYF
TRBV7-9	-	TRBJ1-2	-	TGTGCCAGCAGCTCGGCATACCACTATGGCTACACCTTC	CASSSAYHYGYTF
TRBV5-6	-	TRBJ2-3	TRBD2	TGTGCCAGCAGCTTGTTGAATTACGGCGGGGGACGGGATACGCAGTATTTT	CASSLLNYGGGRDTQYF
TRBV28	few	TRBJ1-5	TRBD1	TGTGCCAGCAGCTCCGGACAGGGCCTAGGCAATCAGCCCCAGCATTTT	CASSSGQGLGNQPQHF
TRBV29-1	once	TRBJ1-6	TRBD1	TGCAGCCCAACAGGGGAATATAATTCACCCCTCCACTTT	CSPTGEYNSPLHF
TRBV5-1	few	TRBJ2-4	-	TGCGCCAGCAGCCCCGCCCCAGCCAAAAACATTCAGTACTTC	CASSPAPAKNIQYF
TRBV11-1	-	TRBJ2-3	-	TGTGCCAGCAGCTTAGTTGTCGCAGATACGCAGTATTTT	CASSLVVADTQYF
TRBV7-9	-	TRBJ1-1	TRBD1	TGTGCCAGCAGCTTCGACCGGACAGGGGGGGACACTGAAGCTTTCTTT	CASSFDRTGGDTEAFF
TRBV7-7	once	TRBJ2-2	-	TGTGCCAGCAGCCTCCGGGCGGGCACCGGGGAGCTGTTTTTT	CASSLRAGTGELFF
TRBV7-8	-	TRBJ2-6	-	TGTGCCAGCAGCTTACAACGGACGGCCTCTGGGGCCAACGTCCTGACTTTC	CASSLQRTASGANVLTF
TRBV6-6	-	TRBJ2-2	-	TGTGCCAGCAGCCCGGTCGGGGTACACGGGGAGCTGTTTTTT	CASSPVGVHGELFF
TRBV5-1	-	TRBJ1-4	TRBD1	TGCGCCAGCAGCTCCACAGGGGGCGAGAGTGAAAAACTGTTTTTT	CASSSTGGESEKLFF
TRBV7-8	-	TRBJ1-3	-	TGTGCCAGCAGCCCACGGGTTGGGGTGGCTGGAAACACCATATATTTT	CASSPRVGVAGNTIYF
TRBV6-1	-	TRBJ1-2	-	TGTGCCAGCAGCGGCGTTATCGGCTATGGCTACACCTTC	CASSGVIGYGYTF
TRBV15	-	TRBJ1-1	TRBD1	TGTGCCACCAGCAGAGATGGGACCCGGACAGGGGCTGAAGCTTTCTTT	CATSRDGTRTGAEAFF
TRBV2	-	TRBJ2-4	-	TGTGCCAGCAGTGAAGGAGGGTTTGGCAAAAACATTCAGTACTTC	CASSEGGFGKNIQYF
TRBV19	-	TRBJ2-6	TRBD1	TGTGCCAGTAGGGAGACAGGGGGATTTGGGGCCAACGTCCTGACTTTC	CASRETGGFGANVLTF
TRBV19	-	TRBJ2-2	TRBD1	TGTGCCGGGGGACAGGTGAACACCGGGGAGCTGTTTTTT	CAGGQVNTGELFF
TRBV7-9	-	TRBJ1-4	-	TGTGCCAGCAGCTTTAGGGGGTCGAATGAAAAACTGTTTTTT	CASSFRGSNEKLFF
TRBV7-9	few	TRBJ1-3	-	TGTGCCAGCGCAAACTCTGCGGGGGAATTGAGGACCATATATTTT	CASANSAGELRTIYF
TRBV6-5	-	TRBJ1-1	-	TGTGCCAGCACCGAGCTGGGGATGAACACTGAAGCTTTCTTT	CASTELGMNTEAFF
TRBV28	few	TRBJ2-2	-	TGTGCCAGCAGTTTCGGGGATTCGGACACCGGGGAGCTGTTTTTT	CASSFGDSDTGELFF
TRBV7-9	-	TRBJ2-3	-	TGTGCCAGCAACACGGCGGCAGATACGCAGTATTTT	CASNTAADTQYF
TRBV11-2	-	TRBJ2-5	-	TGTGCCAGCAGCTTATGGGACACCGTGCACTTC	CASSLWDTVHF
TRBV25-1	few	TRBJ1-2	-	TGTGCCAGCAGCCAGGGGACTGGCTACACCTTC	CASSQGTGYTF
TRBV5-1	few	TRBJ1-3	-	TGCGCCAGCAGCACGGACGGTTCTCTGGGAAACACCATATATTTT	CASSTDGSLGNTIYF
TRBV7-9	-	TRBJ1-6	-	TGTGCCAGCAACCGGGACGGTAATTCACCCCTCCACTTT	CASNRDGNSPLHF
TRBV10-3	-	TRBJ2-5	-	TGTGCCATCAGTGATGAGTACCAAGAGACCCAGTACTTC	CAISDEYQETQYF
TRBV27	few	TRBJ2-3	TRBD2	TGTGCCAGCAGTTTATCCGCGGGAGGGACAGATACGCAGTATTTT	CASSLSAGGTDTQYF
TRBV5-1	-	TRBJ1-1	-	TGCGCCAGCAGCTCCCGACAGGACCTGAACACTGAAGCTTTCTTT	CASSSRQDLNTEAFF